This passage covers 9 T cell receptor beta chains from one sample sequenced in a study of metastatic and nonmetastatic thyroid tumors. All patients were treatment-naive before thyroid surgery. TCRdb re-called clones from the PCR reads using MiXCR. The sample records nearly 25,000 clones, 20% to 30% being singletons. The sample taken for sequencing was blood. All receptors come from a male donor with papillary thyroid cancer or a benign thyroid nodule (not recorded which). Some clones in this sample may be carry-over from other donors' samples.

A remark on this clone: Relative to the germline gene, one junction end is altered; a read error may explain this. J is TRBJ2-5 and V is TRBV20-1; 8 bases are a match to TRBD2. Germline V gene sequence: CDR1 DFQATT, CDR2 SNEGSKA (reference sequence). This CDR3 has 16 residues. Here the CDR3 DNA reads TGCAGTGCTAGAGATTATAGAGCGGGAGTTAGAGAGACCCAGAACTTC. Translating it yields CSARDYRAGVRETQNF.

This chain joins TRBV11-2 and TRBJ2-1; 8 nucleotides line up with TRBD1. V shed 5 bases, J shed 4 bases, and the junction held 7 bases outside the gene matches. The CDR3 length is 15 residues. Germline V gene sequence: CDR1 SGHAT, CDR2 FQNNGV. The CDR3 sequence is CASSPRQGSYNEQFF. The CDR3 nucleotides are TGTGCCAGCAGCCCGAGACAGGGGAGTTACAATGAGCAGTTCTTC.

There are many counts of this clone. This chain uses TRBV28 with TRBJ2-2; possibly TRBD2 for D (5 bases). Trimming took off 7 bases at V and 7 bases at J, with 13 bases between the two ends. The CDR3 is 13 amino acids. The V gene's germline CDR1 is MDHEN and CDR2 SYDVKM. The CDR3 sequence: CASIGVSGGELFF. The CDR3 DNA reads as TGTGCCAGCATCGGGGTTTCGGGCGGGGAGCTGTTTTTT.

This clone was seen at least ten times. J is TRBJ1-2 and V is TRBV30, with TRBD1 identical over 7 bases. V dropped 7 bases and J dropped 4; count of bases not matched to a gene: 9. The germline CDR1 and CDR2 sequences are GTSNPN and SVGIG (reference sequence). The CDR3 loop spans 13 amino acids. CDR3 in DNA: TGTGCCTTCTCCCGGGACAGTGGCTATGGCTACACCTTC. It encodes CAFSRDSGYGYTF.

V is TRBV11-3 and J is TRBJ1-6, with D uncertain. This CDR3 region has 13 residues. V was cut by 2 bases and J by 9 bases, with 8 bases left in between. Germline assignment: CDR1 SGHNT and CDR2 YENEEA. CDR3 residues: CASSLSYLSPLHF. Here the CDR3 DNA reads TGTGCCAGCAGCTTATCTTACCTTTCACCCCTCCACTTT.

This clone was seen repeatedly, ten times or more. The V gene is TRBV5-5, the J gene TRBJ2-7; TRBD1 agrees at 8 bases. J lost 7 bases, V lost 4 bases, and 10 bases had no gene match. The germline CDR1 and CDR2 sequences are SGHKS and YYEKEE (reference sequence). CDR3 length: 14 residues. DNA of the CDR3: TGTGCCAGCAGCCCCGGGACAGGCTACTGGGAGCAGTACTTC. Translated: CASSPGTGYWEQYF.

This clone was observed many times. The chain joins TRBV12-3 or TRBV12-4 to TRBJ1-2; D not resolved. This CDR3 spans 13 amino acids. The germline V and J ends were trimmed by 6 bases and 5 bases, with 13 bases remaining between them. DNA of the CDR3: TGTGCCAGCAGCGCTTATTTCCAGTATGGCTACACCTTC. This gives the protein CASSAYFQYGYTF.

In its sample, this clone was seen many times. The chain carries TRBV12-3 or TRBV12-4 and TRBJ2-1, with D perhaps matching TRBD2 (5 bases). Trimming left V 8 bases short and J 7 bases short, with 21 bases between. CDR3 size: 15 residues. In DNA form, the CDR3 reads TGTGCCAGCCGTCTCGGGGAATTAATTCGGAATGAGCAGTTCTTC. Its protein product is CASRLGELIRNEQFF.

There are a few counts of this clone. The chain carries TRBV6-1 and TRBJ2-3, with D unresolved. The V gene's germline CDR1 is MNHNS and CDR2 SASEGT. This CDR3 contains 13 residues. Trimming cost V 5 bases and J 11 bases, with 17 bases left between them. The CDR3 sequence: CASSTGSLVVQYF. The CDR3 coding sequence is TGTGCCAGCAGTACCGGGTCCTTGGTGGTGCAGTATTTT.